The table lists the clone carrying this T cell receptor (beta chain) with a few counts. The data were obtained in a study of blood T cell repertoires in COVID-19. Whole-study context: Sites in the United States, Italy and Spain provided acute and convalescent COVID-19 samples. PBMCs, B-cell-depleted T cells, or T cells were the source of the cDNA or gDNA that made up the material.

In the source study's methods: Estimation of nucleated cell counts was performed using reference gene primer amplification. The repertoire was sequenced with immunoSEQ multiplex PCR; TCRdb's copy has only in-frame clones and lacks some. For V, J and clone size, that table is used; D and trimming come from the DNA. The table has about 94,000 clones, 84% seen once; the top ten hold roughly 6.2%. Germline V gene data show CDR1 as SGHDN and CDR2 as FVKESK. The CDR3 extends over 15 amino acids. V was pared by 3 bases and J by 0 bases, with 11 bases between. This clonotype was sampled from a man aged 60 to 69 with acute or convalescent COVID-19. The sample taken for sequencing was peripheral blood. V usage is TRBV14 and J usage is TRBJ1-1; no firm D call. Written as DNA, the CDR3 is TGTGCCAGCAGCCATTCTCCCTATATGAACACTGAAGCTTTCTTT. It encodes CASSHSPYMNTEAFF.